The sequence of this T cell receptor beta chain was determined in a study of T-cell memory formation after mild COVID-19 (dated by TCRdb to the early 2020s). Regarding the study in general: TCR sequence clusters from the two donors were largely donor specific. In a couple of donors, T-cell clones that expanded and contracted after mild COVID-19 were tracked by sequencing TCRalpha and TCRbeta repertoires over time. Two young, previously healthy adult volunteers, one female and one male, were included in the cohort.

With respect to this clonotype: There is no known antigen for this receptor. No qualities accompany the bases; no much larger clone lies one base away.

Overall study outcomes, separate from this receptor: Clones that contracted from day 15 to 85 showed balanced CD4/CD8 phenotypes, whereas a second wave of clones that expanded from day 15 to 37 leaned towards CD4+. Only a couple of mild cases were covered by the study, and larger cohorts that include severe cases with pre-infection samples were considered necessary. Contracting CD4+ clones were located mainly in the CM and EM memory subsets, whereas CD8+ clones were found to be enriched in EMRA. Whether the second-wave clones peaking on day 37 were SARS-CoV-2 specific was not confirmed. Some responding clones were found in pre-infection memory, which suggests that pre-existing cross-reactive memory T cells took part in the SARS-CoV-2 response.

Sequencing instrument: Illumina NovaSeq 6000. cDNA libraries for TCRalpha and TCRbeta were prepared by 5'RACE using constant-segment primers, with sample barcodes and unique molecular identifiers added. Trizol reagent was used to extract RNA from every sample. Libraries were amplified in two PCR steps, with a second sample barcode and Illumina TruSeq adapters added in the second step. Sequencing of the libraries was done on an Illumina NovaSeq, producing 2 x 150 bp paired-end reads. The paper's data handling went like this. Demultiplexing of reads and collapsing into UMI-guided consensus sequences were performed with migec v1.2.7. Using mixcr v2.1.11, UMI consensuses were aligned to TRA and TRB V and J templates and then assembled into clonotypes. A clonotype was counted as expanded or contracted only if both edgeR and NoisET called the change significant, with noise models trained on biological replicates. For edgeR calls, the cutoffs were a false discovery rate-adjusted p below 0.01 and a log2 fold-change threshold of 1. As an exploratory analysis of dynamics, max-normalized trajectories of the 1000 most abundant clonotypes were examined with PCA combined with hierarchical clustering. The CD4 or CD8 phenotype of responding clones was assigned using the separately sequenced CD4+ and CD8+ repertoires. Using fastp trimming at Q25 and MiXCR clonotype assembly, TCRdb reanalyzed the public sequencing data and kept in-frame beta chains. Every distinct CDR3 protein forms one entry, paired with its most common genes and DNA. Here the V and J calls rest on TCRdb's processing, not on the authors' analysis. This sample holds roughly 100,000 distinct CDR3 sequences; about 15% were observed only once. The top ten clones comprise 25% to 35% of the sample.

PBMCs were isolated by Ficoll-Paque density gradient centrifugation. Counted from cysteine to phenylalanine, this CDR3 has 14 amino acids. The sequence is cut down to CDR3 DNA, 42 bases in frame from base 1. V trim: 5 bases; J trim: 6 bases; unmatched bases: 7. Reading the germline V gene gives CDR1 SGHTA and CDR2 FQGNSA. The sequenced material came from PBMCs or a T cell subset sorted from them (not recorded which). The V gene is TRBV7-2 and the J gene is TRBJ2-3; 8 central bases correspond to TRBD2. This sequence originates from an adult woman who had mild COVID-19 (a few samples of this study predate the infection). The sample titles of this study are shuffled in the database, so cell type and time point are left out; the donor was told from shared clones. The sequence in DNA is TGTGCCAGCAGCGCACTCGGGGGGGCCGATACGCAGTATTTT. It is translated as CASSALGGADTQYF.